The clone carrying this T cell receptor (beta chain) was counted between two and nine times. Antigen unknown. The sample comes from a study of response to subunit inactivated influenza vaccine. General study results and limits: The authors suggested that few new T cells are recruited per seasonal influenza vaccination.

The CDR3 is made up of 17 amino acids. V dropped 2 bases and J dropped 3 bases, with 16 bases sitting between them. CDR1 is SGHAT and CDR2 is FQNNGV in the germline V gene. TCRdb re-analysed the RT-PCR reads in MiXCR, keeping a single row per CDR3 protein. The sample carries 590,000 or so distinct CDR3 sequences, 13% to 15% recorded once. The sample here was PBMCs from blood, taken 14 days before vaccination. This TCR came from a man over 45 who received an inactivated influenza vaccine. The gene calls are TRBV11-2 and TRBJ2-2; weak D call: TRBD2 (5 bases). The CDR3 is CASSLPAAASDTGELFF. Here the CDR3 DNA reads TGTGCCAGCAGCTTACCAGCGGCCGCCTCGGACACCGGGGAGCTGTTTTTT.